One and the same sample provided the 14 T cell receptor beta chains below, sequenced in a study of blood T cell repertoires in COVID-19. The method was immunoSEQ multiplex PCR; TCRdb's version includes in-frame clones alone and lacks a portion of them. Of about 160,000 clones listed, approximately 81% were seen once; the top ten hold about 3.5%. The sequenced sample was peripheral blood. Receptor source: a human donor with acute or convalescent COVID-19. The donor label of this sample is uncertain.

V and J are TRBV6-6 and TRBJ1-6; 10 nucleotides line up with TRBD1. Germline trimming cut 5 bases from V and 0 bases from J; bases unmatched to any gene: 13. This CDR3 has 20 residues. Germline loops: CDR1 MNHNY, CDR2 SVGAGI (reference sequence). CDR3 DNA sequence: TGTGCCAGCAGTCTCTTTCTGCCGGGACAGGGGAGCTCCTATAATTCACCCCTCCACTTT. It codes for CASSLFLPGQGSSYNSPLHF.

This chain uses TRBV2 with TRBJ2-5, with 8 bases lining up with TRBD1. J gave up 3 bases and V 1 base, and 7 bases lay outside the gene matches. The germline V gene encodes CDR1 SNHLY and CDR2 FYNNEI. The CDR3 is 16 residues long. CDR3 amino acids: CASSEGAGQAKETQYF. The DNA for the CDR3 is TGTGCCAGCAGTGAAGGGGCGGGACAGGCCAAAGAGACCCAGTACTTC.

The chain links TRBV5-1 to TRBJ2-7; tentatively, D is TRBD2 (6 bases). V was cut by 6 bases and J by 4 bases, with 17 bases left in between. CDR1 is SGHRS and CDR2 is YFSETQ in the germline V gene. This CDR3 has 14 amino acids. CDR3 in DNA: TGCGCCAGCAACCATTCCCCAGGGACTTACGAGCAGTACTTC. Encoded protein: CASNHSPGTYEQYF.

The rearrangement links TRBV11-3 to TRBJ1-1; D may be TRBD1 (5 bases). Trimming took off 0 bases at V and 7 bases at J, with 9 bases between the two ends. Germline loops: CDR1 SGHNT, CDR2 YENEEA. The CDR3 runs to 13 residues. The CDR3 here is CASSLEGRGEAFF. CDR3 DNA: TGTGCCAGCAGCTTAGAGGGGCGAGGTGAAGCTTTCTTT.

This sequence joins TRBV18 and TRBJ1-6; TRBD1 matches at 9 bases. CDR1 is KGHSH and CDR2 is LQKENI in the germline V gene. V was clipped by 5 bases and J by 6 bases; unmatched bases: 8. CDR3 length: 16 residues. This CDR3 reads CASSVDRGLLNSPLHF. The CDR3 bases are TGTGCCAGCTCAGTGGACAGGGGCCTCCTTAATTCACCCCTCCACTTT. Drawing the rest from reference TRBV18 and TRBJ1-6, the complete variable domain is NAGVMQNPRHLVRRRGQEARLRCSPMKGHSHVYWYRQLPEEGLKFMVYLQKENIIDESGMPKERFSAEFPKEGPSILRIQQVVRGDSAAYFCASSVDRGLLNSPLHFGNGTRLTVT.

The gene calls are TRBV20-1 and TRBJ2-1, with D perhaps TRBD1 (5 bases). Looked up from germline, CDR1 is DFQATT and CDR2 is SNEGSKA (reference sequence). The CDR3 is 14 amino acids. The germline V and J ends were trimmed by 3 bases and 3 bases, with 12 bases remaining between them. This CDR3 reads CSASRAGFYNEQFF. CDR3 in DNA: TGCAGTGCTAGTAGGGCAGGGTTCTACAATGAGCAGTTCTTC.

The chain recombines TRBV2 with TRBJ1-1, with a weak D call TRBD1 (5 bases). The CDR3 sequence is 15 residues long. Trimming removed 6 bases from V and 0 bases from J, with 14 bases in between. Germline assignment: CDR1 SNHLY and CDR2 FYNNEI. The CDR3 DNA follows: TGTGCCAGCAGGGGGGAGGGGACTATGAACACTGAAGCTTTCTTT. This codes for CASRGEGTMNTEAFF.

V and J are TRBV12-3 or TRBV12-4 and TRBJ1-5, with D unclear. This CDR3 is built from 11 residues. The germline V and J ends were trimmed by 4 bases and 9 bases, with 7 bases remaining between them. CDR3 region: CASSSTGPQHF. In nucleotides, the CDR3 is TGTGCCAGCAGTTCAACGGGGCCCCAGCATTTT.

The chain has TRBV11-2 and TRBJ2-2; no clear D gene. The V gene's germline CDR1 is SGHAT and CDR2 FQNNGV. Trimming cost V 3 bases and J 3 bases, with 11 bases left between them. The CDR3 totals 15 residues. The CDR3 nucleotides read TGTGCCAGCAGCTTCGAAGCCTCGGACACCGGGGAGCTGTTTTTT. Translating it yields CASSFEASDTGELFF.

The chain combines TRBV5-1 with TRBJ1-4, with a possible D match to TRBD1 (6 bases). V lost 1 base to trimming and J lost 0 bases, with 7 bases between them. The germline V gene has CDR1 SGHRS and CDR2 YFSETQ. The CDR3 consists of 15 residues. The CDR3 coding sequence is TGCGCCAGCAGCTTGAAGGGGGCAACTAATGAAAAACTGTTTTTT. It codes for CASSLKGATNEKLFF.

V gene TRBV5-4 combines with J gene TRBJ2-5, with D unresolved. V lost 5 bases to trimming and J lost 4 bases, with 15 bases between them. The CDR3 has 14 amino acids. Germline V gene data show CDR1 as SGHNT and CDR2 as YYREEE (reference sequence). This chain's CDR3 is CASSQPPGLETQYF. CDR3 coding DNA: TGTGCCAGCAGTCAACCGCCGGGTTTAGAGACCCAGTACTTC.

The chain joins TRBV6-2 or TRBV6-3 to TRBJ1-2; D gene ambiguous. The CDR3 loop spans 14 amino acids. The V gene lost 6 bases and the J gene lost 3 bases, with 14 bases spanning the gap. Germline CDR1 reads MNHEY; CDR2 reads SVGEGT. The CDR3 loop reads CASSRFVSDYGYTF. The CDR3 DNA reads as TGTGCCAGCAGCCGTTTTGTCAGTGACTATGGCTACACCTTC.

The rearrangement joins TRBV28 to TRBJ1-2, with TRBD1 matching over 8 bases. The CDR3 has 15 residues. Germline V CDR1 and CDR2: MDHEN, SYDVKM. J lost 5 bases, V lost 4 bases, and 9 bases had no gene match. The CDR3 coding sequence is TGTGCCAGCAGTTCGGACAGGGCGCGAGGGTATGGCTACACCTTC. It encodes CASSSDRARGYGYTF.

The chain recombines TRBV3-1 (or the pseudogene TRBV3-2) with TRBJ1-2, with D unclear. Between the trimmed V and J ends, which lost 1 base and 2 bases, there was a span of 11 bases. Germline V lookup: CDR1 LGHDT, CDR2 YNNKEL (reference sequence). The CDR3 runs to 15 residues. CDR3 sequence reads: CASSQGPAVNYGYTF. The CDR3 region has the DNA TGTGCCAGCAGCCAAGGCCCCGCAGTAAACTATGGCTACACCTTC.